The clone carrying this TCR beta chain appeared many times. Its cognate antigen is unknown. The patients chosen for sequencing had shown expansion of CD8+CD57+ cells (detected by flow cytometry). Patient blood was sampled before any therapy had been received. These data belong to a study of CD8+CD57+ T cells in acquired aplastic anemia. Findings of the study overall: Overlap between patients and controls comprised twenty-nine CD8+ CDR3 sequences.

This CDR3 comprises 13 residues. Looked up from germline, CDR1 is LNHDA and CDR2 is SQIVND (reference sequence). V shed 1 base and J shed 6 bases, with 10 bases lying between them. According to the study, genomic DNA was the template for TCR beta VDJ and CDR3 profiling. A single record per CDR3 protein comes from TCRdb applying MiXCR to the reads. Counted here are some 98,000 distinct CDR3 sequences, approximately 73% occurring once; the ten biggest clones make up over 55%. Source material: sorted CD4+, CD8+, or CD8+CD57+ T cells (not recorded which) from PBMCs. This clonotype was obtained from a human donor with aplastic anemia. J is TRBJ2-7 and V is TRBV19; D possibly uses TRBD1 or TRBD2 (5 bases each). DNA for the CDR3: TGTGCCAGTAGTATAGGGGGGACGGTCGAGCAGTACTTC. Amino acid sequence: CASSIGGTVEQYF.